This T cell receptor beta chain comes out of a study of T cell changes during pregnancy in multiple sclerosis (dated by TCRdb to between 2017 and 2020). A note on the overall study: The study looked at changes in the T cell repertoire across pregnancy in women with multiple sclerosis.

Relative to germline, V is 5 bases shorter and J is 5 bases shorter, with 11 bases between their ends. The CDR3 has 13 amino acids, counting the end cysteine and phenylalanine. The retained sequence is limited to the CDR3, 39 bases, with the frame set at the first base. CDR1 and CDR2 are read off the germline V gene as SGHRS and YFSETQ. With respect to this clone: It has no known antigen specificity. Base qualities are not at hand, and no much larger clone is one base apart. This CDR3 is also generated by other DNA sequences in the sample.

The library was obtained by the immunoSEQ multiplex PCR assay. TCRdb stores this immuneACCESS table with in-frame sequences only. Part of the clones is absent; in the studies checked, under half of the shortfall reflects unresolved V genes, and no reason is known for the rest. In this sample the table shows around 32,000 clones, roughly nine tenths of which occur a single time. More than 9.5% of the sample goes to the ten largest clones. The receptor chain draws on TRBV5-1 and TRBJ1-5; TRBD1 is possibly the D segment (6 matching bases). This TCR was sampled from a female donor with multiple sclerosis, enrolled in a pregnancy study. Sequencing used CD8+ T cells from peripheral blood mononuclear cells, obtained in the third trimester of pregnancy. The sequenced DNA: TGCGCCAGCAGTTTTGAGGGGGATCAGCCCCAGCATTTT. Its protein is CASSFEGDQPQHF.